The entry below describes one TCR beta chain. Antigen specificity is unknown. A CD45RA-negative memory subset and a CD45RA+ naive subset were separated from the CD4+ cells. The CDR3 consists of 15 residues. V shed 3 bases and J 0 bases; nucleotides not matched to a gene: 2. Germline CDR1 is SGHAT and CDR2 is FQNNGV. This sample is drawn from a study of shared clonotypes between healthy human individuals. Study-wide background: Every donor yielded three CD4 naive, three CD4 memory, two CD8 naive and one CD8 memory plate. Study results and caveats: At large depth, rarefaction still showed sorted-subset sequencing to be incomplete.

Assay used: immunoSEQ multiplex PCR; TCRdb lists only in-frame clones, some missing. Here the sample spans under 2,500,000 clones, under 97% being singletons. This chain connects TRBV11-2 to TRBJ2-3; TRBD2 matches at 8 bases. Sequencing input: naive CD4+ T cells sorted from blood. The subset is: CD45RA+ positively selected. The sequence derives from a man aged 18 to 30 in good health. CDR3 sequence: CASSFLAGSTDTQYF. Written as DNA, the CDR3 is TGTGCCAGCAGCTTCTTAGCGGGGAGCACAGATACGCAGTATTTT.